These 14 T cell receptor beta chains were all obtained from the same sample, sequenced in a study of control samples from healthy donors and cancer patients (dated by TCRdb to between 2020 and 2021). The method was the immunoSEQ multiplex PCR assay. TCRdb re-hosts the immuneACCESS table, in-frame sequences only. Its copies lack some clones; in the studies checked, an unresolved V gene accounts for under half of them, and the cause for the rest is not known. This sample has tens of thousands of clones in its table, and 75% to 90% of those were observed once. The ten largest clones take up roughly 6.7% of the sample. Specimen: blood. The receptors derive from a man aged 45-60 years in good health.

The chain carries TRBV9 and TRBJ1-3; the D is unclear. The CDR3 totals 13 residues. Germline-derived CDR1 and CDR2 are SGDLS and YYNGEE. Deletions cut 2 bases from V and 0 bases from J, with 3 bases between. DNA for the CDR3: TGTGCCAGCAGCGTGGGCTCTGGAAACACCATATATTTT. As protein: CASSVGSGNTIYF. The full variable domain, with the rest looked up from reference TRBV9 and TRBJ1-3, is DSGVTQTPKHLITATGQRVTLRCSPRSGDLSVYWYQQSLDQGLQFLIQYYNGEERAKGNILERFSAQQFPDLHSELNLSSLELGDSALYFCASSVGSGNTIYFGEGSWLTVV.

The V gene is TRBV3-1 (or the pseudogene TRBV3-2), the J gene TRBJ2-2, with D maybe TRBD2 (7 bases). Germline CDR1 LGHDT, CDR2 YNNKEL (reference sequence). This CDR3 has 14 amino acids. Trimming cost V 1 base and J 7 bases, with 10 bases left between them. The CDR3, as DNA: TGTGCCAGCAGCCAAGCGGGGGGCGGCGGGGAGCTGTTTTTT. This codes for CASSQAGGGGELFF.

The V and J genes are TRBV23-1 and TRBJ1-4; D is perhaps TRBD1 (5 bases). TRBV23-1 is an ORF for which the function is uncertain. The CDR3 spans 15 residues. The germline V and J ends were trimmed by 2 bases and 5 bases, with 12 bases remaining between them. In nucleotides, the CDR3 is TGCGCCAGCAGTCAACCCGGGACCAACAATGAAAAACTGTTTTTT. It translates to CASSQPGTNNEKLFF.

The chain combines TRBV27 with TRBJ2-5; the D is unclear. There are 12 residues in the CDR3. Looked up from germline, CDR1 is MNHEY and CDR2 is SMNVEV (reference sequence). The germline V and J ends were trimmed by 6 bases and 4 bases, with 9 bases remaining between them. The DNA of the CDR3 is TGTGCCAGCAGCCAGGTAGGAGAGACCCAGTACTTC. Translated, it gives CASSQVGETQYF.

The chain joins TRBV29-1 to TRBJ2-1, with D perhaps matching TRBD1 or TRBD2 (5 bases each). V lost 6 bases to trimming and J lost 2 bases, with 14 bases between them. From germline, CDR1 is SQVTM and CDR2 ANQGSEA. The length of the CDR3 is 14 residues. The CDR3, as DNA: TGCAGCGTGGGGACGGCGGGCCCCTACAATGAGCAGTTCTTC. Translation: CSVGTAGPYNEQFF.

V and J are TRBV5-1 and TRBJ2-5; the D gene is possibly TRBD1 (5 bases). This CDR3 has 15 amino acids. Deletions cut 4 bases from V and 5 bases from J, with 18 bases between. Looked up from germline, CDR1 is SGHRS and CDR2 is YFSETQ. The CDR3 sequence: CASSLGNRPQETQYF. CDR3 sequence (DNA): TGCGCCAGCAGCCTGGGTAACAGGCCTCAGGAGACCCAGTACTTC. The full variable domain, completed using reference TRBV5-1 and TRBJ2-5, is KAGVTQTPRYLIKTRGQQVTLSCSPISGHRSVSWYQQTPGQGLQFLFEYFSETQRNKGNFPGRFSGRQFSNSRSEMNVSTLELGDSALYLCASSLGNRPQETQYFGPGTRLLVL.

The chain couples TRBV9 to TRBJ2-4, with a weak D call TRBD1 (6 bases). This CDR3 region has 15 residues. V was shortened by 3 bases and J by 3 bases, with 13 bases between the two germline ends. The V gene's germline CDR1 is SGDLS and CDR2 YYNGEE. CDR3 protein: CASSAMGAGKNIQYF. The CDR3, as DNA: TGTGCCAGCAGCGCCATGGGGGCTGGCAAAAACATTCAGTACTTC.

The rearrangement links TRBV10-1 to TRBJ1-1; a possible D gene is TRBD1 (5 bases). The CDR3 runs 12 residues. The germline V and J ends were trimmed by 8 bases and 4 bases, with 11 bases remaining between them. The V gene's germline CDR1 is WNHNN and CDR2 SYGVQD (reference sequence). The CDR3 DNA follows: TGCGCCAGCGGGGACCGTACCACTGAAGCTTTCTTT. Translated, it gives CASGDRTTEAFF.

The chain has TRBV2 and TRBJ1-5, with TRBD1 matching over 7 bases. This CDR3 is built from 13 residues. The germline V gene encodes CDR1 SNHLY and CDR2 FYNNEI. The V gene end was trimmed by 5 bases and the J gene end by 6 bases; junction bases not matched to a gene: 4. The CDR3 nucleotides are TGTGCCAGCAGTCAGACAGGGTTTCAGCCCCAGCATTTT. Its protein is CASSQTGFQPQHF.

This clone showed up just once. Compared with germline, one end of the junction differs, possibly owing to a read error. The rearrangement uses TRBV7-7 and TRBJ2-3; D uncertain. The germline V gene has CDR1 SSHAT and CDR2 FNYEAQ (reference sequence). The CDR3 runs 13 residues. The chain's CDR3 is CASSLRPRDTQYF. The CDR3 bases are TGTGCTAGCAGCTTAAGACCTAGGGATACGCAGTATTTT.

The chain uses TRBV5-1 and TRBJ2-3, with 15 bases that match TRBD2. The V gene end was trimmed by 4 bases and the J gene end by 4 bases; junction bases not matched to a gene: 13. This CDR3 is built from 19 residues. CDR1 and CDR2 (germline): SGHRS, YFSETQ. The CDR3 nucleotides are TGCGCCAGCAGCGCGGGACTAGCGGGGGGCCTACCCCTGGCAGATACGCAGTATTTT. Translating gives CASSAGLAGGLPLADTQYF.

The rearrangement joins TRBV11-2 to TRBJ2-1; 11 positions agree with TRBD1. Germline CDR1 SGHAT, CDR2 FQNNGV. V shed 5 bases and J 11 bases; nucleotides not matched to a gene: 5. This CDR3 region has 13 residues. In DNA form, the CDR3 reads TGTGCCAGCAGCGCCGGGACAGGGGGAAAGCAGTTCTTC. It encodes CASSAGTGGKQFF.

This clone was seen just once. CDR3 region: CASSQLFAEAFF. The DNA of the CDR3 is TGTGCCAGCAGCCAACTTTTTGCTGAAGCTTTCTTT. This chain joins TRBV14 and TRBJ1-1, with D unresolved. V lost 2 bases to trimming and J lost 6 bases, with 7 bases between them. The germline V gene has CDR1 SGHDN and CDR2 FVKESK. The CDR3 loop spans 12 amino acids.

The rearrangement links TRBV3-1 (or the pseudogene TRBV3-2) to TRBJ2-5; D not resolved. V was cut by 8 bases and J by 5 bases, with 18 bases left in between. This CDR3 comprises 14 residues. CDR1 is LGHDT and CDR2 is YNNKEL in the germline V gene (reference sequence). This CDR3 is CASSPPPVRETQYF. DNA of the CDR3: TGTGCCAGCTCCCCACCCCCGGTCCGGGAGACCCAGTACTTC.